These 2 T cell receptor beta chains were all obtained from the same sample, sequenced in a study of T cell clones after liver transplantation. Assay: immunoSEQ multiplex PCR; the TCRdb copy retains only in-frame clones and omits some. In the table there are about 33,000 clones, 90% to 95% of which are singletons. The sample consisted of CD8+ T cells from blood, taken 12 months after liver transplant. These receptors were obtained from a human patient who received a liver transplant. Some T cells may be graft donor cells.

This rearrangement joins TRBV28 to TRBJ2-3, with TRBD2 matching over 8 bases. This CDR3 comprises 16 residues. The ends lost 1 base at V and 5 bases at J; junction bases unmatched: 8. Germline CDR1 MDHEN, CDR2 SYDVKM. The CDR3 DNA reads as TGTGCCAGCAGTTTATTTTCGGGAGGGCCTAGAGATACGCAGTATTTT. It translates to CASSLFSGGPRDTQYF.

The chain carries TRBV7-9 and TRBJ2-1, with TRBD2 matching over 13 bases. Per the germline V gene, CDR1 is SEHNR and CDR2 is FQNEAQ (reference sequence). J gave up 0 bases and V 4 bases, and 9 bases lay outside the gene matches. The CDR3 is 19 amino acids. The CDR3 loop is CASSYGTSGTVSSYNEQFF. CDR3 coding DNA: TGTGCCAGCAGCTATGGGACTAGCGGGACCGTAAGCTCCTACAATGAGCAGTTCTTC.